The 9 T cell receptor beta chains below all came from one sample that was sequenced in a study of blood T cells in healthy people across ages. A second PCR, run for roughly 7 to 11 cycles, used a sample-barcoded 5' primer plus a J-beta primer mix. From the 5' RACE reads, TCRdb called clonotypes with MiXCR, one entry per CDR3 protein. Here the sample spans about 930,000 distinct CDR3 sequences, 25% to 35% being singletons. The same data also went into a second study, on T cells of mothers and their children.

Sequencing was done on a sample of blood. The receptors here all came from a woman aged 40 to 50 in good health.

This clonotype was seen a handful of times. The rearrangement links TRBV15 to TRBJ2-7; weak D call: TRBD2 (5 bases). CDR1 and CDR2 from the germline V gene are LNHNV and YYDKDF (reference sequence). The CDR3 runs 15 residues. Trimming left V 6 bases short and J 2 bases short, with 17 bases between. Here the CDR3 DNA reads TGTGCCACCAGGAGTGGACTCCTCGGCACCTACGAGCAGTACTTC. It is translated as CATRSGLLGTYEQYF. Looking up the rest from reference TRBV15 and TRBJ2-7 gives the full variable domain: DAMVIQNPRYQVTQFGKPVTLSCSQTLNHNVMYWYQQKSSQAPKLLFHYYDKDFNNEADTPDNFQSRRPNTSFCFLDIRSPGLGDTAMYLCATRSGLLGTYEQYFGPGTRLTVT.

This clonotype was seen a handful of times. CDR3: CASSLAEGHPSTDTQYF. CDR3 coding DNA: TGTGCCAGCAGCTTAGCAGAAGGACACCCTTCCACAGATACGCAGTATTTT. This sequence joins TRBV7-6 and TRBJ2-3; a weak D match, TRBD1 (5 bases). Between the trimmed V and J ends, which lost 0 bases and 2 bases, there was a span of 15 bases. CDR3 length: 17 residues. The V gene's germline CDR1 is SGHVS and CDR2 FNYEAQ.

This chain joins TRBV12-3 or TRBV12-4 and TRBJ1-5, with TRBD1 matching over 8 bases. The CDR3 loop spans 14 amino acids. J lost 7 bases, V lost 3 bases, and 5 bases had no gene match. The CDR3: CASSFQQGVQPQHF. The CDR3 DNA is TGTGCCAGCAGTTTTCAACAGGGGGTCCAGCCCCAGCATTTT.

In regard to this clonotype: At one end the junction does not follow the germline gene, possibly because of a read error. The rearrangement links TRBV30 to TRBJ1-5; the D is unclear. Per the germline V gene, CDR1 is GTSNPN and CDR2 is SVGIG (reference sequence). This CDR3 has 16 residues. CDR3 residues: CAWSFWGRAADRPRHF. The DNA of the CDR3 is TGTGCCTGGAGTTTTTGGGGTAGGGCGGCGGATCGGCCCCGGCATTTT. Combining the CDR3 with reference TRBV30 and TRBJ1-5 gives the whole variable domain SQTIHQWPATLVQPVGSPLSLECTVEGTSNPNLYWYRQAAGRGLQLLFYSVGIGQISSEVPQNLSASRPQDRQFILSSKKLLLSDSGFYLCAWSFWGRAADRPRHFGDGTRLSIL.

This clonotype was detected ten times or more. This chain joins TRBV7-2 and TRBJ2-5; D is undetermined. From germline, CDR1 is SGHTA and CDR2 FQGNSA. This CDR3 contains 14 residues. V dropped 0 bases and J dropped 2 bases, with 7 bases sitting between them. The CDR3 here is CASSLAGSQETQYF. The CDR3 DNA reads TGTGCCAGCAGCTTAGCAGGCAGTCAAGAGACCCAGTACTTC.

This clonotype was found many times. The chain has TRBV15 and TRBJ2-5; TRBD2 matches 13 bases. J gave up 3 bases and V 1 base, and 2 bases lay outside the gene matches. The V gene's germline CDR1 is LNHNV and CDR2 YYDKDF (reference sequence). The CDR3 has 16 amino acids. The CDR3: CATSRGGTSGEETQYF. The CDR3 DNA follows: TGTGCCACCAGCAGAGGGGGGACTAGCGGGGAAGAGACCCAGTACTTC.

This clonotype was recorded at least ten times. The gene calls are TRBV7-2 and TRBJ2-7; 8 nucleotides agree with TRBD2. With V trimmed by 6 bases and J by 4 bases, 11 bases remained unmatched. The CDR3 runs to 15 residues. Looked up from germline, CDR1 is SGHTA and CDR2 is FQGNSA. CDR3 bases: TGTGCCAGCAGGCACCGGGGGGGCTACGGGTACGAGCAGTACTTC. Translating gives CASRHRGGYGYEQYF.

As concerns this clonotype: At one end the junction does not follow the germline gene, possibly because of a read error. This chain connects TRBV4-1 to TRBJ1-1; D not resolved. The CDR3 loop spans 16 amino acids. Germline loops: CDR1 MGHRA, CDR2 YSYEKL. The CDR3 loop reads CTSSQDFSRMNTEAFF. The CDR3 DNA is TGCACCAGCAGCCAAGATTTCTCCAGGATGAACACTGAAGCTTTCTTT.

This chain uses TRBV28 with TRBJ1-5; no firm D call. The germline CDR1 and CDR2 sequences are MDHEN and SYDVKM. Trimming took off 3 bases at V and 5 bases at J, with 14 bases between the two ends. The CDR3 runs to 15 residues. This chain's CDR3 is CASSFGGLGDQPQHF. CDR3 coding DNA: TGTGCCAGCAGTTTCGGAGGGTTGGGCGATCAGCCCCAGCATTTT. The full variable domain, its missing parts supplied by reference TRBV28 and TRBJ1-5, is DVKVTQSSRYLVKRTGEKVFLECVQDMDHENMFWYRQDPGLGLRLIYFSYDVKMKEKGDIPEGYSVSREKKERFSLILESASTNQTSMYLCASSFGGLGDQPQHFGDGTRLSIL.